This T cell receptor (beta chain) was retrieved from a study of shared clonotypes between healthy human individuals (dated by TCRdb to about 2020). Describing the broader study: The cohort comprised two women and a few men aged 18 to 49 years. Different laboratories and diverse techniques were used to prepare libraries and sequence TCR repertoires, to increase sequencing depth and limit assay-specific biases. Per donor, three plates each were used for CD4 naive and CD4 memory, two for CD8 naive, and one for CD8 memory. Each donor's leukapheresis produced roughly between about 0.85 and 10 billion PBMCs. To estimate repertoire size and how much clonotypes are shared between individuals, the study performed deep sequencing of blood TCR repertoires from roughly five healthy adults.

CD8 naive samples were CD45RO-negative cells positively selected for CCR7, giving a CD45RA+CCR7+ population that excluded TemRA cells. The donors were healthy, HIV-negative adults who had no recently reported acute infections or vaccinations. Every donor was a Caucasian adult living in Nashville, Tennessee, USA. Blood was obtained by leukapheresis, after which PBMCs were separated by Ficoll-Histopaque density gradient centrifugation and cryopreserved in liquid nitrogen vapor phase. Purity and quantity of every magnetically sorted T cell population were checked by analytical flow cytometry. Genomic DNA was isolated from every sorted fraction and measured by UV absorbance on a Nanodrop 2000c. With respect to this clone: No cognate antigen has been identified for it. Qualities for individual bases were not recorded, and no much larger clone is one base off.

Using the deep immunoSEQ assay, TCR CDR3 regions were amplified from genomic DNA by multiplex PCR. Extracted genomic DNA from each cell subset was spread evenly across all wells of several immunoSEQ 96-well plates, with each plate serving as a replicate. For sorted subsets, 150 to 200 ng genomic DNA, equal to tens of thousands of T cell genomes, was loaded into each replicate PCR. Purified libraries were measured with a Qubit 3.0 fluorometer, size-checked on a Bioanalyzer 2100, and measured again with the KAPA Library Quantification kit. Each immunoSEQ 96-well plate was sequenced on its own single-read 150-cycle Illumina NextSeq 550 flow cell. Processing in the source paper ran as follows. The immunoSEQ output contained only junctional sequences without quality scores, so filtering could not match that applied to full-length reads. Sequences were annotated with PyIR, a Python wrapper for IgBLAST v1.9, and V/J genes and CDR3 were assigned using IMGT germline references. Reads were removed for weak V/J assignments (E-value above 1e-6), missing CDR3, stop codons, out-of-frame junctions, or ambiguous translated residues. V3J clonotypes were defined by identical inferred V gene, J gene, and CDR3 amino acid sequence. Percentage overlap between repertoires was calculated by dividing the number of shared unique clonotypes by the size of the smaller repertoire. Richness of each repertoire was evaluated using RTK rarefaction, the Chao1 estimator, and Recon v2.1 estimates of unobserved clonotypes. Generation probabilities for all TCRbeta clonotypes obtained by the gDNA method from four donors were computed using OLGA. Entries here come from immuneACCESS through TCRdb and include only in-frame sequences with V and J called. Some clones fail to appear in such tables; in the studies checked, an unresolved V gene covers under half of the shortfall, and the cause of the remainder is unknown. The V and J calls and clone size were taken over from that table, and D and trimming were inferred from the DNA. This sample comprises 700,000 to 950,000 clones, around 96% of them detected only once. The ten biggest clones cover less than 0.25% of the sample.

Overall study results and their limits: Based on pairwise subsampling, the degree of clonotype sharing among donors was expected to be affected by sequencing depth. When four donors were compared, the shared fraction of clonotypes was about 5.5% for naive CD4, 3.5% to 4% for naive CD8, 2.3% for memory CD4, and 0.4% for memory CD8. Sampling was restricted to blood, and TCR repertoires in tissue are likely to differ from TCR repertoires in blood. The small number of donors limited the genetic and exposure-history diversity represented. Compared with non-shared clonotypes, the clonotypes found in all four sorted-subset donors had higher generation probabilities. Larger estimated clonotype richness was generally found for naive subsets than for memory subsets. Incomplete sequencing was indicated by rarefaction of sorted-subset datasets, despite the large sequencing depth.

The CDR1 and CDR2 encoded by the germline V gene (reference sequence) are GTSNPN and SVGIG. Cut back by 3 bases and 5 bases, the V and J ends lie 11 bases apart. The CDR3 goes from the cysteine to the phenylalanine over 12 residues. The entry retains the CDR3 DNA only, 36 bases that are in frame from base 1. This sequence uses TRBV30 and TRBJ2-7; D gene: possibly TRBD2, on 5 matching bases. The receptor was derived from a man aged 25-45 years in good health. The sequenced material came from naive CD8+ T cells sorted from blood. What this sample's cell subset or site label stands for: CD45RA+CCR7+. CDR3 sequence: CAWSILGDEQYF. The nucleotides read TGTGCCTGGAGCATCCTCGGGGACGAGCAGTACTTC. When the CDR3 is completed using the reference TRBV30 and TRBJ2-7 genes on either side, the full variable domain is SQTIHQWPATLVQPVGSPLSLECTVEGTSNPNLYWYRQAAGRGLQLLFYSVGIGQISSEVPQNLSASRPQDRQFILSSKKLLLSDSGFYLCAWSILGDEQYFGPGTRLTVT.